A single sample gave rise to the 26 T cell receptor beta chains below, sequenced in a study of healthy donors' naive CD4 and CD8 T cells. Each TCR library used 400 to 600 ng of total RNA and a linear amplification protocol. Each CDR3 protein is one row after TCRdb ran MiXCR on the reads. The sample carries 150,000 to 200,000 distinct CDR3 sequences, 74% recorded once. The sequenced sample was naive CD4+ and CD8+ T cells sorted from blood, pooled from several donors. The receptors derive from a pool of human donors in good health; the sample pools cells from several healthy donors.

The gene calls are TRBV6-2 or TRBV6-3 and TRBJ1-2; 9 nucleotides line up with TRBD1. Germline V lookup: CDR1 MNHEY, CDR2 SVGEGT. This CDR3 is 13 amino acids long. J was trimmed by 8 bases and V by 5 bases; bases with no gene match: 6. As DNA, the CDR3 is TGTGCCAGCAGTGCCGGGACAGGGATGGGCTACACCTTC. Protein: CASSAGTGMGYTF.

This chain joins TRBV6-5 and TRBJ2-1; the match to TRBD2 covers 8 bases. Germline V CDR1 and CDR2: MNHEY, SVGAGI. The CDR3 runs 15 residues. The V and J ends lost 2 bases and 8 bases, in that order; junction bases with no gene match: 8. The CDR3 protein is CASSYGGSGNYEQFF. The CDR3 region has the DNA TGTGCCAGCAGTTACGGGGGTAGCGGGAACTATGAGCAGTTCTTC.

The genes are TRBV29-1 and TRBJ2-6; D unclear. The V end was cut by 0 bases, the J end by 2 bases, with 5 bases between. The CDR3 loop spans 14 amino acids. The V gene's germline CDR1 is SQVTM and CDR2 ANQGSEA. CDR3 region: CSVEDWPGANVLTF. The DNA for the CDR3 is TGCAGCGTTGAAGATTGGCCTGGGGCCAACGTCCTGACTTTC.

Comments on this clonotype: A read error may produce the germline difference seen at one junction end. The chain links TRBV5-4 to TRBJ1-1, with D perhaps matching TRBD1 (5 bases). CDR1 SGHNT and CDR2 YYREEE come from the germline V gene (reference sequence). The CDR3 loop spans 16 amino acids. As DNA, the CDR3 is TGCGCCAGCAGCTCGGCTTGGAGGGGAAAGGACACTGAAGCTTTCTTT. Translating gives CASSSAWRGKDTEAFF.

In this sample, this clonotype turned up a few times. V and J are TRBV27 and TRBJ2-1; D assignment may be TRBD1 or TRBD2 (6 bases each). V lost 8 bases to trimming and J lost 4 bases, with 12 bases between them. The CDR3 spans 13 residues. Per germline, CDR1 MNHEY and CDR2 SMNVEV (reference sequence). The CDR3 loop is CASGGTRYNEQFF. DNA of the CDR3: TGTGCCAGCGGCGGGACAAGGTACAATGAGCAGTTCTTC.

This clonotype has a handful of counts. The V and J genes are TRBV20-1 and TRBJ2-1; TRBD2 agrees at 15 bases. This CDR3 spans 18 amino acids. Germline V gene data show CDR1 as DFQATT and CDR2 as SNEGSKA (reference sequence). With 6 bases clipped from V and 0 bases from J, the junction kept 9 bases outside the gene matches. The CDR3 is CSALGLAGGRSSYNEQFF. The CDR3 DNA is TGCAGTGCCTTGGGACTAGCGGGGGGCCGGAGCTCCTACAATGAGCAGTTCTTC.

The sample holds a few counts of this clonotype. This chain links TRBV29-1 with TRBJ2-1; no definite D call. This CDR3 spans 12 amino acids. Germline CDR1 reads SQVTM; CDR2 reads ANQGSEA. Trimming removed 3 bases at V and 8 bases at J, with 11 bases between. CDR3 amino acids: CSVEDRTDEQFF. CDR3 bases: TGCAGCGTTGAGGACCGTACGGATGAGCAGTTCTTC.

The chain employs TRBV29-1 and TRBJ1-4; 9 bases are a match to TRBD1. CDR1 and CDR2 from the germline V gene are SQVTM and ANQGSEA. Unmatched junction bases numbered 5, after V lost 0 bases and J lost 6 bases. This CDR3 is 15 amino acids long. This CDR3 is CSVEDETGGYEKLFF. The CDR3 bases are TGCAGCGTTGAAGATGAGACAGGGGGATATGAAAAACTGTTTTTT.

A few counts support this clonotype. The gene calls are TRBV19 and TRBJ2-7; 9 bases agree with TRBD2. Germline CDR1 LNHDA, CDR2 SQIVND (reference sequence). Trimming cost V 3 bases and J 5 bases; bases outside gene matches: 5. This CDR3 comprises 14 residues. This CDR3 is CASSISGSIDEQYF. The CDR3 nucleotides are TGTGCCAGTAGTATTAGCGGGAGCATCGACGAGCAGTACTTC.

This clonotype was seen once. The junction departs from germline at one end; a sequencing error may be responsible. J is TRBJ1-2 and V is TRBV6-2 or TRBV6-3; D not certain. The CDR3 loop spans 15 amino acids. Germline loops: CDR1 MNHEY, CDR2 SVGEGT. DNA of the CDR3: TGTACCAGCAGACCCGCCTTCAAGTCTAACTATGGCTACACCTTC. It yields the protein CTSRPAFKSNYGYTF.

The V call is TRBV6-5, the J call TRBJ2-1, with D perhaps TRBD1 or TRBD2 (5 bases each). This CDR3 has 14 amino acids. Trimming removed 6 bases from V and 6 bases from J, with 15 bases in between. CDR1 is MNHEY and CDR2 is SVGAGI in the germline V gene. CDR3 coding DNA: TGTGCCAGCAGCCAGGGAGCGGTGGGCAATGAGCAGTTCTTC. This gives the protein CASSQGAVGNEQFF.

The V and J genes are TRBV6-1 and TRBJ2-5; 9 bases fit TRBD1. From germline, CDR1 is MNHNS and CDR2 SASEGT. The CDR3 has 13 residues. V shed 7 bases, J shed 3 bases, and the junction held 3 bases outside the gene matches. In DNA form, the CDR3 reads TGTGCCAGCATTAGGACAGGGGAAGAGACCCAGTACTTC. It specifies CASIRTGEETQYF.

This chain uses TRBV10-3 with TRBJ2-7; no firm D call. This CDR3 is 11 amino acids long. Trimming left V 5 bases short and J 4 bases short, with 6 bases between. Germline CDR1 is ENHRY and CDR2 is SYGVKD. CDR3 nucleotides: TGTGCCATCAGTCCCGATTACGAGCAGTACTTC. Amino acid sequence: CAISPDYEQYF.

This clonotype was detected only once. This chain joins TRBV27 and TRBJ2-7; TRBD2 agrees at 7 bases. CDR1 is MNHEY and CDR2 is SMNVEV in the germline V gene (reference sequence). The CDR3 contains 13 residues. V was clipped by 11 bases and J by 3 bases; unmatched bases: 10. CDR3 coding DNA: TGTGCCGCCGGATCTAGCGGATACTACGAGCAGTACTTC. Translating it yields CAAGSSGYYEQYF.

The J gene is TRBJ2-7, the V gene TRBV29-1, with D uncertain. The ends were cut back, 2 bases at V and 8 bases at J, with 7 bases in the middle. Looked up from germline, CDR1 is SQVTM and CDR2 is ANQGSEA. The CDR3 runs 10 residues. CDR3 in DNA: TGCAGCGTTGAAATCCAAAAGCAGTACTTC. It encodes CSVEIQKQYF.

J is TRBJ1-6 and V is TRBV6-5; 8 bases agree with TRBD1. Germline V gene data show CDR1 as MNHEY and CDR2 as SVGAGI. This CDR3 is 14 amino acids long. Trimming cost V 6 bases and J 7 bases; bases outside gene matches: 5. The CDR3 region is CASRATGVNSPLHF. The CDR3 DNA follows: TGTGCCAGCAGGGCGACAGGGGTCAATTCACCCCTCCACTTT.

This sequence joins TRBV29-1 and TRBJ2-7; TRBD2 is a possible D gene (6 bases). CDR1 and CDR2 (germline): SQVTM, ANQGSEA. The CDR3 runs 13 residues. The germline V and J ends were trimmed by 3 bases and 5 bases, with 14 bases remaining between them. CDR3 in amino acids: CSVEAGRVNEQYF. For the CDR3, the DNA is TGCAGCGTTGAGGCGGGAAGGGTAAACGAGCAGTACTTC.

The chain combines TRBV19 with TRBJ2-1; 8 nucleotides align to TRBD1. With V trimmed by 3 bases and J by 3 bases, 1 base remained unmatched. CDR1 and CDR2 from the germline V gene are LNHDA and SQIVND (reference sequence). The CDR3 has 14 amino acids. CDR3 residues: CASSIGQGYNEQFF. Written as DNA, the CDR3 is TGTGCCAGTAGTATCGGACAGGGCTACAATGAGCAGTTCTTC. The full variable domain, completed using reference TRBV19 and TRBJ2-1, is DGGITQSPKYLFRKEGQNVTLSCEQNLNHDAMYWYRQDPGQGLRLIYYSQIVNDFQKGDIAEGYSVSREKKESFPLTVTSAQKNPTAFYLCASSIGQGYNEQFFGPGTRLTVL.

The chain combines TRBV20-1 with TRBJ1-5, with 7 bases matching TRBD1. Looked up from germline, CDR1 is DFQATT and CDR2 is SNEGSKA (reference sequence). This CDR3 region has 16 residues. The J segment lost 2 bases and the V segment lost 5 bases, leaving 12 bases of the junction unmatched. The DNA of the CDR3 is TGCAGTGCTGTGACAGGGACACGAATACGCAATCAGCCCCAGCATTTT. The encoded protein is CSAVTGTRIRNQPQHF.

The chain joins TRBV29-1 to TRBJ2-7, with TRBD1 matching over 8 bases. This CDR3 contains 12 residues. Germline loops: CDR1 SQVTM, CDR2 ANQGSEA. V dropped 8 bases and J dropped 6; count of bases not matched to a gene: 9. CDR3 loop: CSPGTGNSEQYF. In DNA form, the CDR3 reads TGCAGCCCCGGGACAGGAAACTCCGAGCAGTACTTC.

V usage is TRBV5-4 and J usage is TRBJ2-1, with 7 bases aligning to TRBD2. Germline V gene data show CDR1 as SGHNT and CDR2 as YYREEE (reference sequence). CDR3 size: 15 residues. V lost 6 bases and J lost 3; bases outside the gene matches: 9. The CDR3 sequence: CASTPRASGYNEQFF. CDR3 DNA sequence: TGTGCCAGCACCCCGAGGGCTAGCGGCTACAATGAGCAGTTCTTC.

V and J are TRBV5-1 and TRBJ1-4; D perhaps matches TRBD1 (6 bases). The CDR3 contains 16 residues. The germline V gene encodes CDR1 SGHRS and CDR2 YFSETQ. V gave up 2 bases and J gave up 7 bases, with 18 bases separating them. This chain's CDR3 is CASSLSPQGTGEKLFF. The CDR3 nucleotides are TGCGCCAGCAGCTTATCTCCCCAGGGGACGGGTGAAAAACTGTTTTTT.

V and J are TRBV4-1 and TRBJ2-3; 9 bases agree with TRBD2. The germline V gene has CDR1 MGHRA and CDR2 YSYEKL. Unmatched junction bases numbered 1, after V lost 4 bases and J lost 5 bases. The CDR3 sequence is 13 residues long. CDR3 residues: CASSLTSGDTQYF. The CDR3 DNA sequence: TGCGCCAGCAGCCTGACTAGCGGAGATACGCAGTATTTT.

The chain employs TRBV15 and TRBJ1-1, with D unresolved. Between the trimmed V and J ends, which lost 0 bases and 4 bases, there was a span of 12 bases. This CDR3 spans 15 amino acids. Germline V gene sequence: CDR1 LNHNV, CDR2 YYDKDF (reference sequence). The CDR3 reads CATSRDRTVTTEAFF. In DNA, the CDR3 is TGTGCCACCAGCAGAGATCGAACAGTAACCACTGAAGCTTTCTTT.

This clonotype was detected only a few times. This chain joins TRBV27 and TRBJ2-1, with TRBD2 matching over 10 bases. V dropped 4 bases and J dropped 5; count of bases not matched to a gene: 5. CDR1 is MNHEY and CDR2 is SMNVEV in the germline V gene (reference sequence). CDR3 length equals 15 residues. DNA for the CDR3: TGTGCCAGCAGTTCACTAGCGGGACTCGACAATGAGCAGTTCTTC. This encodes CASSSLAGLDNEQFF.

The DNA for the CDR3 is TGCGCCAGCAGCTTATTTCTAGCGTCTCAAGAGACCCAGTACTTC. Encoded protein: CASSLFLASQETQYF. The chain carries TRBV5-1 and TRBJ2-5; tentatively, D is TRBD2 (6 bases). Germline assignment: CDR1 SGHRS and CDR2 YFSETQ. The CDR3 sequence is 15 residues long. V was pared by 2 bases and J by 2 bases, with 13 bases between. The entire variable domain, with the rest obtained from reference TRBV5-1 and TRBJ2-5, is as follows: KAGVTQTPRYLIKTRGQQVTLSCSPISGHRSVSWYQQTPGQGLQFLFEYFSETQRNKGNFPGRFSGRQFSNSRSEMNVSTLELGDSALYLCASSLFLASQETQYFGPGTRLLVL.